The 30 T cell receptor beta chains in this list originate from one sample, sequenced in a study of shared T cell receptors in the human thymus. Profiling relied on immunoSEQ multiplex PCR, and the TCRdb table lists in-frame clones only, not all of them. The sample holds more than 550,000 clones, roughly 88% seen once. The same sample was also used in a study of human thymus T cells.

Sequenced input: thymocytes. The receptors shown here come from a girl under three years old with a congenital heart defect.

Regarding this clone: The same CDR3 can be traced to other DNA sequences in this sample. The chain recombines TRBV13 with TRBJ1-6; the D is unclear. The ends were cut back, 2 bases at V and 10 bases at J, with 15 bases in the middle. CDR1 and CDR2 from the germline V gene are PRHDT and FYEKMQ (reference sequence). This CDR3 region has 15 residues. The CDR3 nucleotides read TGTGCCAGCAGCTTATTCAACAAATTATCCTCACCCCTCCACTTT. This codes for CASSLFNKLSSPLHF.

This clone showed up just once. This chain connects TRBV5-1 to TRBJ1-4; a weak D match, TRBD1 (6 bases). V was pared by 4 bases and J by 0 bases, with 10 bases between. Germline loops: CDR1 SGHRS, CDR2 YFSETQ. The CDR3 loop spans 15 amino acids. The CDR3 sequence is CASSQGGATNEKLFF. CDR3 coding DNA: TGCGCCAGCAGCCAAGGGGGTGCAACTAATGAAAAACTGTTTTTT.

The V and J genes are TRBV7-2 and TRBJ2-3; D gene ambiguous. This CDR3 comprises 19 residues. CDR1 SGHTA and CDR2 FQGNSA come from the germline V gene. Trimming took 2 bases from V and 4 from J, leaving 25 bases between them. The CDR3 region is CASSLPALVFGLPADTQYF. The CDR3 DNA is TGTGCCAGCAGCTTACCAGCTCTAGTCTTTGGCCTTCCCGCAGATACGCAGTATTTT.

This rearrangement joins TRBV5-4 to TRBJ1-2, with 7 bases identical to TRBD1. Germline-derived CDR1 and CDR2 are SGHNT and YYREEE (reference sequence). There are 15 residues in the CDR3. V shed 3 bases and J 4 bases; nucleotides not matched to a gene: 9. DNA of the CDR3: TGTGCCAGCAGCTCCCCGACAGGGATACCCTATGGCTACACCTTC. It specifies CASSSPTGIPYGYTF.

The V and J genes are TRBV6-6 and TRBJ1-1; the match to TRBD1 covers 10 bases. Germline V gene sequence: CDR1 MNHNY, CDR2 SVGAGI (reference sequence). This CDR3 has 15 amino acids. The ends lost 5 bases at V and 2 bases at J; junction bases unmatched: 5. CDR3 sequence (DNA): TGTGCCAGCAGTCCGGGACAGGGGAGTAACACTGAAGCTTTCTTT. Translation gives CASSPGQGSNTEAFF.

The CDR3 is CASRARRQTYEQYF. The CDR3 bases are TGTGCCAGCAGGGCCAGGCGTCAGACCTACGAGCAGTACTTC. The chain joins TRBV11-2 to TRBJ2-7; no clear D gene. This CDR3 is built from 14 residues. V was cut by 6 bases and J by 2 bases, with 14 bases left in between. Germline V CDR1 and CDR2: SGHAT, FQNNGV.

CDR3 loop: CASSEPGDRGSTQYF. The DNA of the CDR3 is TGCGCCAGCAGTGAGCCAGGGGATAGGGGCAGCACCCAGTACTTC. The V and J genes are TRBV10-2 and TRBJ2-5, with D perhaps TRBD1 (6 bases). The V gene lost 2 bases and the J gene lost 8 bases, with 18 bases spanning the gap. The CDR3 has 15 amino acids. Germline-derived CDR1 and CDR2 are WSHSY and SAAADI.

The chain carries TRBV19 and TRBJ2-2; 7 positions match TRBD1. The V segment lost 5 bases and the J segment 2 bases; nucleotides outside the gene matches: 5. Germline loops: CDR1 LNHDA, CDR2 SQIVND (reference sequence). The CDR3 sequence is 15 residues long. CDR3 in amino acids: CASSRDRSNTGELFF. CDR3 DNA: TGTGCCAGTAGTCGGGACAGATCTAACACCGGGGAGCTGTTTTTT. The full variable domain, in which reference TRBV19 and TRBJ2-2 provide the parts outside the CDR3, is DGGITQSPKYLFRKEGQNVTLSCEQNLNHDAMYWYRQDPGQGLRLIYYSQIVNDFQKGDIAEGYSVSREKKESFPLTVTSAQKNPTAFYLCASSRDRSNTGELFFGEGSRLTVL.

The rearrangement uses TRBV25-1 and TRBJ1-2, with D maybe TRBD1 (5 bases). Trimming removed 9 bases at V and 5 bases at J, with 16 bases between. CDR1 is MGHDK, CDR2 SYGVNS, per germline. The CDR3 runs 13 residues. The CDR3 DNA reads TGTGCCAGATCTTGCAGGGTGAAGTATGGCTACACCTTC. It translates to CARSCRVKYGYTF.

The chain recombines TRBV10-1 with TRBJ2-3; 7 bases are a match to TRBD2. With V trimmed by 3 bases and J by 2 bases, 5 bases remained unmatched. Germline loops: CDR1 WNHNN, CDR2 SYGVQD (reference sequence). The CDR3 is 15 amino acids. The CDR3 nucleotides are TGCGCCAGCAGTGATGGGGGGGAATACACAGATACGCAGTATTTT. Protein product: CASSDGGEYTDTQYF.

The CDR3 DNA follows: TGTGCCAGCAGTGAATGGGGCTCGGGCACTGAAGCTTTCTTT. Encoded protein: CASSEWGSGTEAFF. The rearrangement joins TRBV25-1 to TRBJ1-1; a possible D gene is TRBD1 (5 bases). V was clipped by 1 base and J by 4 bases, with 10 bases between them. The CDR3 has 14 residues. Germline CDR1 MGHDK, CDR2 SYGVNS.

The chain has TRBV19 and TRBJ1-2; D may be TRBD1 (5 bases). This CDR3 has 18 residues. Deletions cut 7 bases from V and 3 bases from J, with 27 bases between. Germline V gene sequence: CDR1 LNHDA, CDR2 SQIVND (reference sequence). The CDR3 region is CASNYPGDRFWIYYGYTF. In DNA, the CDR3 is TGTGCCAGTAACTACCCGGGGGACCGTTTTTGGATCTACTATGGCTACACCTTC.

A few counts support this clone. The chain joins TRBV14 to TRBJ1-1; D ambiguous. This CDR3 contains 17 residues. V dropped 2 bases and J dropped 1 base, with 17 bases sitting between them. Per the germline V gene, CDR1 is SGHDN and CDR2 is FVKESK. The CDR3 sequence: CASSQRTRPAANTEAFF. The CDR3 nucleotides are TGTGCCAGCAGCCAAAGAACTCGTCCCGCGGCGAACACTGAAGCTTTCTTT.

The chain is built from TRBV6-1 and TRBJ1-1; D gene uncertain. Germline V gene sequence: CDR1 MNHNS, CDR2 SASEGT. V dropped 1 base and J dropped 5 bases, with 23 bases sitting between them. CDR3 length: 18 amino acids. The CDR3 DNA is TGTGCCAGCAGTGAAGAAAGGTGTGGGAGGGATAGGAGGACTGAAGCTTTCTTT. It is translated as CASSEERCGRDRRTEAFF.

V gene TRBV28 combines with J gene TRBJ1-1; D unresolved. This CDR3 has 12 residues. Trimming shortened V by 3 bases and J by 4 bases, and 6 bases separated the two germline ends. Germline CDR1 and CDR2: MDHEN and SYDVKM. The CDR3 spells CASSLRVTEAFF. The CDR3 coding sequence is TGTGCCAGCAGTTTGAGGGTCACTGAAGCTTTCTTT.

Here the CDR3 reads CASSQDRGGSGVSGANVLTF. The CDR3, as DNA: TGCGCCAGCAGCCAAGATCGGGGGGGCTCGGGCGTCTCTGGGGCCAACGTCCTGACTTTC. The chain has TRBV4-1 and TRBJ2-6; 8 nucleotides match TRBD2. Looked up from germline, CDR1 is MGHRA and CDR2 is YSYEKL. The junction had 10 bases not matched to a gene; V was cut back by 0 bases and J by 0 bases. The CDR3 totals 20 residues.

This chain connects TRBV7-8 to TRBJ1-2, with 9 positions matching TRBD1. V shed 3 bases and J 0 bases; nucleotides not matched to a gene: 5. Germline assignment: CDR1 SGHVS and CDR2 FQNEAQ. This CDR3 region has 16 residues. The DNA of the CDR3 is TGTGCCAGCAGCTTCCGGGACAGGGATCCTAACTATGGCTACACCTTC. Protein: CASSFRDRDPNYGYTF.

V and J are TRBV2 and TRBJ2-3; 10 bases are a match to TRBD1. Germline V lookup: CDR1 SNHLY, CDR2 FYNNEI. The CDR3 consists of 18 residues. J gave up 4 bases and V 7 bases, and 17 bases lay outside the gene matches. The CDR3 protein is CASTGSGQGDWGADTQYF. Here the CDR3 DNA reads TGTGCCAGCACCGGATCCGGACAGGGGGACTGGGGGGCAGATACGCAGTATTTT.

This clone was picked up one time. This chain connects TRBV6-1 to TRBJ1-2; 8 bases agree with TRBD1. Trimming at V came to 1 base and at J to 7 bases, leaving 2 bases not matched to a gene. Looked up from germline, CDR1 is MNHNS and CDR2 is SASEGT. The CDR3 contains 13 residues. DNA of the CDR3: TGTGCCAGCAGTGAAGAGGACAGGGTTGGCTACACCTTC. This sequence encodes CASSEEDRVGYTF.

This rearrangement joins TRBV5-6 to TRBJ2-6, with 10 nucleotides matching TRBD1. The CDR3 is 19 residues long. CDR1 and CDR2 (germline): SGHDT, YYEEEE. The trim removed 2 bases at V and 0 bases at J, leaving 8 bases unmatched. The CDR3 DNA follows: TGTGCCAGCAGCTTTGGTGGACAGGGGGACTGCTCTGGGGCCAACGTCCTGACTTTC. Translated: CASSFGGQGDCSGANVLTF.

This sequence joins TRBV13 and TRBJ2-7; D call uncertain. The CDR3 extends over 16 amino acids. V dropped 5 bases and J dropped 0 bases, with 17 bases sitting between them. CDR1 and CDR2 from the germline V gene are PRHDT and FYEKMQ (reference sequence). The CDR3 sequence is CASSPTGRSGSYEQYF. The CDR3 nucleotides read TGTGCCAGCAGCCCGACTGGCAGATCGGGCTCCTACGAGCAGTACTTC.

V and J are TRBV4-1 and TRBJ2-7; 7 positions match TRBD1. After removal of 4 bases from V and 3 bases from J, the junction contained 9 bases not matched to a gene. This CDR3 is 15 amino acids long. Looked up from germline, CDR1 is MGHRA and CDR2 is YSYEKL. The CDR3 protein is CASSRAPGTDYEQYF. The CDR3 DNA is TGCGCCAGCAGCCGCGCACCCGGGACAGACTACGAGCAGTACTTC.

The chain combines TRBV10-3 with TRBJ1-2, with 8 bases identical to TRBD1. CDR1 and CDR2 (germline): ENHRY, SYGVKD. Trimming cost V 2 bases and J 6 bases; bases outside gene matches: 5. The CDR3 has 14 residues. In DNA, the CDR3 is TGTGCCATCAGTGAGCGCTTGACAGGGGATGGCTACACCTTC. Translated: CAISERLTGDGYTF.

The CDR3 sequence: CASSDGGNTIYF. The CDR3 DNA is TGCGCCAGCAGTGACGGTGGAAACACCATATATTTT. The chain recombines TRBV10-1 with TRBJ1-3; no reliable D call. V lost 3 bases and J 3 bases, leaving 3 bases between the germline ends. The V gene's germline CDR1 is WNHNN and CDR2 SYGVQD (reference sequence). The CDR3 is 12 amino acids.

CDR3 residues: CASVLGLRPNTEAFF. The CDR3 DNA reads TGTGCTAGTGTACTGGGGCTGCGACCGAACACTGAAGCTTTCTTT. The chain carries TRBV12-5 and TRBJ1-1, with D possibly being TRBD1 (5 bases). The V gene lost 7 bases and the J gene lost 1 base, with 16 bases spanning the gap. Germline V gives CDR1 LGHNT, CDR2 FRNRAP. There are 15 residues in the CDR3.

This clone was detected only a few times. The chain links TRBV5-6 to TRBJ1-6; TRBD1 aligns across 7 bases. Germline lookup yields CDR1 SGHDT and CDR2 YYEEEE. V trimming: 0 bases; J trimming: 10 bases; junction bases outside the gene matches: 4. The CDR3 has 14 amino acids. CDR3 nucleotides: TGTGCCAGCAGCTTGGCCAGGGGGGACTCACCCCTCCACTTT. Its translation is CASSLARGDSPLHF.

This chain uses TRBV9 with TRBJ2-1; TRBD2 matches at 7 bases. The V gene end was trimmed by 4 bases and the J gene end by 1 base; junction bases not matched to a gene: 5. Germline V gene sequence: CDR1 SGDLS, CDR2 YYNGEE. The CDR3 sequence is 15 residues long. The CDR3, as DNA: TGTGCCAGCAGCCCCTGGGGGGGGTCCTACAATGAGCAGTTCTTC. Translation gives CASSPWGGSYNEQFF.

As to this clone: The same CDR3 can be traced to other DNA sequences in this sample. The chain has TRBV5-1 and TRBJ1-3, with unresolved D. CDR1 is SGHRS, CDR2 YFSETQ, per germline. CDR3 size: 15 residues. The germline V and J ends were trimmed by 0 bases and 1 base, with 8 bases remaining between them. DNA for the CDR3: TGCGCCAGCAGCTTGGCTCCCGGGTCTGGAAACACCATATATTTT. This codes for CASSLAPGSGNTIYF.

As DNA, the CDR3 is TGTGCCAGCAGCTTGGGGCAGGGGCGAAACACCATATATTTT. It encodes CASSLGQGRNTIYF. The chain employs TRBV7-9 and TRBJ1-3; tentatively, D is TRBD1 (6 bases). Germline V gene lookup returns CDR1 SEHNR and CDR2 FQNEAQ (reference sequence). The CDR3 runs 14 residues. Deletions cut 3 bases from V and 5 bases from J, with 11 bases between.

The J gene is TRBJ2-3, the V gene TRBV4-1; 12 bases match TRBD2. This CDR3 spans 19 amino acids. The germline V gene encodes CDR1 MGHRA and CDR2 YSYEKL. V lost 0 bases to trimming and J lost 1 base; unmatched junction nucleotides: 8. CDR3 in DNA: TGCGCCAGCAGCCAAGATGCGCTAGCGGGGGGGCTAGGCACAGATACGCAGTATTTT. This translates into CASSQDALAGGLGTDTQYF.